A selection of T cell receptor beta chains follows, all from one sample in a study of post-analysis software for immune sequencing data. In TCRdb, the PCR reads were re-called with MiXCR into one record per CDR3 protein. The repertoire holds some 690,000 distinct CDR3 sequences, 55% to 60% seen once, with about 11% in the top ten. Sequencing input: blood. These TCRs come from a girl aged 2-10 years with multiple sclerosis. CDR3s include the opening cysteine and the closing phenylalanine or tryptophan. Fields, in order: J gene, V gene, CDR3 length, CDR3 protein.

TRBJ1-1,TRBV7-3,12,CASSTPGGKAFF
TRBJ2-1,TRBV10-3,16,CAISESVAGKVNEQFF
TRBJ2-1,TRBV29-1,19,CSVGPGLAGKPSSYNEQFF
TRBJ2-1,TRBV6-6,12,CASRSSYNEQFF
TRBJ2-1,TRBV7-3,15,CASSMGLSSYNEQFF
TRBJ1-5,TRBV4-1,16,CASSQDLGLSNQPQHF
TRBJ2-1,TRBV2,16,CASSRNRDRGAILQFF
TRBJ2-6,TRBV29-1,15,CSVGGPGTGANVLTF
TRBJ2-5,TRBV29-1,13,CSVVPARGETQYF
TRBJ1-1,TRBV5-1,13,CASSLEGNTEAFF
TRBJ1-5,TRBV20-1,15,CSARGITGVGQPQHF
.,TRBV10-3,14,CAIRGQGSGETQYF
TRBJ2-5,TRBV14,15,CASSRPGGGQETQYF
TRBJ2-3,TRBV19,16,CASSPSGRQGTDTQYF
TRBJ1-5,TRBV12-3/TRBV12-4,18,CASSFSARGLGGNQPQHF
TRBJ2-5,TRBV29-1,14,CSVVSGGSGETQYF
TRBJ2-1,TRBV24-1,17,CATSDLRLGQTYNEQFF
.,TRBV20-1,16,CSATSTSGGYQETQFF
TRBJ2-7,TRBV20-1,15,CSARSQGALTYEQYF
TRBJ2-4,TRBV3-1,18,CASSQAYRTGAAKNIQYF
TRBJ2-4,TRBV25-1,14,CASSESGGKNIQYF
TRBJ2-1,TRBV15,15,CATSDGGGYYNEQFF
TRBJ2-1,TRBV2,13,CASSAGLADEQFF
TRBJ2-7,TRBV2,14,CASPKDQGWGEQYF
.,TRBV7-6,20,CASSLRVRDRGRLGQETQYF
.,TRBV3-1,13,CASSPYLDSIQYF
TRBJ2-7,TRBV5-8,15,CASSPRGRFSYEQYF
TRBJ2-1,TRBV5-1,18,CASSSTGTSGGSYNEQFF
TRBJ1-1,TRBV7-9,15,CASSLKGLRNTEAFF
TRBJ2-3,TRBV5-5,16,CASSLSLDGSTDTQYF
TRBJ2-5,TRBV7-2,16,CASSLAGQGSQQTQYF
TRBJ2-1,TRBV28,11,CASSFSREQFF
TRBJ2-4,TRBV20-1,14,CSLIDRGIKNIQYF
TRBJ2-3,TRBV5-1,15,CASSLGQASSDTQYF
TRBJ2-7,TRBV11-2,15,CASSPQRGLSYEQYF
TRBJ2-7,TRBV4-1,17,CASSQDKGLLNSYEQYF
TRBJ2-1,TRBV2,15,CASSESGTGNNEQFF
TRBJ2-1,TRBV6-6,15,CASSYLSSSYNEQFF
TRBJ2-1,TRBV20-1,15,CSASPDRGPRDEQFF
TRBJ2-1,TRBV10-2,14,CASSDSLGVNEQFF
.,TRBV7-9,17,CASSLRSPRQGGNEQYF
TRBJ2-7,TRBV18,15,CASSPLRDSTYEQYF